These 21 T cell receptor beta chains came from one sample sequenced in a study of T cells after somatic rescue of genetic block. Generated by immunoSEQ multiplex PCR, the TCRdb table keeps only in-frame clones and is missing some. The repertoire holds under 150,000 clones, with about 89% as singletons. The sequenced material came from peripheral blood mononuclear cells (PBMCs). These TCRs come from a woman aged 18-29 years.

Only a few counts were recorded for this clone. The V and J genes are TRBV30 and TRBJ1-1; no clear D gene. Germline V lookup: CDR1 GTSNPN, CDR2 SVGIG (reference sequence). Trimming shortened V by 2 bases and J by 6 bases, and 7 bases separated the two germline ends. This CDR3 region has 11 residues. CDR3 nucleotides: TGTGCCTGGAGTTGGCTGGCTGAAGCTTTCTTT. Translated: CAWSWLAEAFF.

The rearrangement links TRBV6-5 to TRBJ1-2; D not resolved. Trimming removed 6 bases at V and 5 bases at J, with 19 bases between. The CDR3 is 15 residues long. Germline CDR1 and CDR2: MNHEY and SVGAGI. CDR3 sequence reads: CASRLTLGGRYGYTF. CDR3 nucleotides: TGTGCCAGCAGACTCACCCTCGGCGGCCGTTATGGCTACACCTTC.

The rearrangement uses TRBV30 and TRBJ1-5, with a weak D call TRBD1 (5 bases). V shed 0 bases and J shed 11 bases, with 8 bases lying between them. The CDR3 consists of 11 residues. CDR1 and CDR2 (germline): GTSNPN, SVGIG (reference sequence). The CDR3 sequence: CAWSVGDAQHF. CDR3 sequence (DNA): TGTGCCTGGAGTGTGGGGGATGCCCAGCATTTT.

The chain uses TRBV7-6 and TRBJ1-5; tentative D call: TRBD1 (5 bases). V was clipped by 5 bases and J by 6 bases, with 11 bases between them. CDR3 length: 13 amino acids. Per germline, CDR1 SGHVS and CDR2 FNYEAQ. The CDR3 is CASSPGSGQPQHF. In nucleotides, the CDR3 is TGTGCCAGCAGCCCAGGGTCGGGTCAGCCCCAGCATTTT.

V is TRBV7-9 and J is TRBJ1-2; 10 bases line up with TRBD1. V lost 5 bases and J lost 3; bases outside the gene matches: 3. The CDR3 extends over 14 amino acids. The germline gives CDR1 SEHNR, CDR2 FQNEAQ (reference sequence). CDR3 nucleotide sequence: TGTGCCAGCAGCGACAGGGGGCTGGACTATGGCTACACCTTC. Residues: CASSDRGLDYGYTF.

CDR3 bases: TGTGCCAGCACCTCACGGGCAGGAAACACTGAAGCTTTCTTT. It encodes CASTSRAGNTEAFF. V usage is TRBV11-2 and J usage is TRBJ1-1, with D hard to call. CDR3 size: 14 residues. Germline-derived CDR1 and CDR2 are SGHAT and FQNNGV. V lost 7 bases and J 2 bases, leaving 14 bases between the germline ends.

V usage is TRBV28 and J usage is TRBJ2-2, with 10 bases identical to TRBD2. Germline lookup yields CDR1 MDHEN and CDR2 SYDVKM. This CDR3 spans 15 amino acids. V was pared by 2 bases and J by 4 bases, with 1 base of the junction left unmatched. The CDR3 sequence: CASSLGLAVTGELFF. CDR3 sequence (DNA): TGTGCCAGCAGTTTAGGACTAGCGGTCACCGGGGAGCTGTTTTTT.

V gene TRBV29-1 combines with J gene TRBJ2-5, with 10 nucleotides matching TRBD1. The tail of the sequence fits TRBJ2-7 better, so the J call may be wrong. Germline CDR1 reads SQVTM; CDR2 reads ANQGSEA. There are 15 residues in the CDR3. CDR3 amino acids: CSVEYRTGGPYEQYF. The CDR3 coding sequence is TGCAGCGTTGAATATCGGACAGGGGGACCCTACGAGCAGTACTTC.

The chain joins TRBV21-1 to TRBJ2-2; the table's D call, TRBD2, has no DNA check behind it. TRBV21-1 is a pseudogene locus. This CDR3 has 15 amino acids. DNA of the CDR3: TGTGCCAGCAGCAAAGGGACTGTGAACACCGGGGAGCTGTTTTTT. Translating it yields CASSKGTVNTGELFF.

By share, this clone ranks as medium-sized. This chain connects TRBV11-1 to TRBJ1-1; D not certain. Trimming took off 5 bases at V and 1 base at J, with 14 bases between the two ends. The germline V gene has CDR1 SGHAT and CDR2 FQDESV (reference sequence). This CDR3 has 15 amino acids. This chain's CDR3 is CASSVQWGANTEAFF. The CDR3 DNA sequence: TGTGCCAGCAGCGTACAGTGGGGAGCGAACACTGAAGCTTTCTTT.

V is TRBV6-5 and J is TRBJ2-7; no reliable D call. The CDR3 runs to 12 residues. Trimming shortened V by 5 bases and J by 0 bases, and 5 bases separated the two germline ends. Germline assignment: CDR1 MNHEY and CDR2 SVGAGI. The CDR3, as DNA: TGTGCCAGCAGTCCGGGCTCCTACGAGCAGTACTTC. This gives the protein CASSPGSYEQYF.

This clone was seen a handful of times. The chain recombines TRBV19 with TRBJ2-3; D remains ambiguous. This CDR3 contains 13 residues. The V end was cut by 5 bases, the J end by 1 base, with 7 bases between. Germline V lookup: CDR1 LNHDA, CDR2 SQIVND (reference sequence). CDR3: CASSPAGTDTQYF. CDR3 DNA: TGTGCCAGTAGTCCGGCAGGCACAGATACGCAGTATTTT.

The chain couples TRBV19 to TRBJ2-6, with no clear D. Trimming cost V 3 bases and J 5 bases, with 14 bases left between them. This CDR3 has 16 residues. From germline, CDR1 is LNHDA and CDR2 SQIVND (reference sequence). The CDR3 DNA is TGTGCCAGTAGTATGATCAGGAGCAGCAGGGCCAACGTCCTGACTTTC. It codes for CASSMIRSSRANVLTF.

V usage is TRBV7-9 and J usage is TRBJ2-7, with a possible D match to TRBD2 (6 bases). Germline V gene data show CDR1 as SEHNR and CDR2 as FQNEAQ (reference sequence). The V gene lost 3 bases and the J gene lost 3 bases, with 9 bases spanning the gap. The CDR3 is 13 residues long. This CDR3 reads CASSLGDFYEQYF. The CDR3 DNA reads as TGTGCCAGCAGCTTGGGGGACTTCTACGAGCAGTACTTC.

The chain couples TRBV7-2 to TRBJ1-2; the D gene is possibly TRBD1 (5 bases). The germline gives CDR1 SGHTA, CDR2 FQGNSA. This CDR3 comprises 13 residues. V was pared by 5 bases and J by 4 bases, with 11 bases between. The CDR3 region is CASSGGGRYGYTF. CDR3 coding DNA: TGTGCCAGCAGCGGGGGGGGTCGCTATGGCTACACCTTC.

J is TRBJ2-3 and V is TRBV20-1; D is ambiguous. Germline CDR1 and CDR2: DFQATT and SNEGSKA (reference sequence). The CDR3 is 11 amino acids. With 5 bases removed from V and 4 bases from J, the gap between germline ends came to 7 bases. In DNA form, the CDR3 reads TGCAGTGCTCCAGCCCCAGATACGCAGTATTTT. Translation: CSAPAPDTQYF.

The rearrangement joins TRBV7-8 to TRBJ2-7; either TRBD1 or TRBD2 may supply D (5 bases each). The V end lost 5 bases, the J end lost 7 bases, and 18 bases lay between the germline ends. Per germline, CDR1 SGHVS and CDR2 FQNEAQ. This CDR3 contains 14 residues. Here the CDR3 reads CASSTGTQVREQYF. The DNA for the CDR3 is TGTGCCAGCAGCACCGGGACCCAGGTGCGGGAGCAGTACTTC.

This chain connects TRBV7-9 to TRBJ2-1; a possible D gene is TRBD2 (6 bases). This CDR3 is built from 15 residues. Germline V gives CDR1 SEHNR, CDR2 FQNEAQ (reference sequence). V gave up 4 bases and J gave up 6 bases, with 16 bases separating them. The CDR3 reads CASSYSRVGGNEQFF. In DNA form, the CDR3 reads TGTGCCAGCAGCTACTCTAGGGTCGGGGGCAATGAGCAGTTCTTC.

The chain joins TRBV15 to TRBJ1-4; D unresolved. V was shortened by 2 bases and J by 2 bases, with 6 bases between the two germline ends. CDR3 size: 14 residues. Germline loops: CDR1 LNHNV, CDR2 YYDKDF (reference sequence). CDR3 in amino acids: CATSRRGTNEKLFF. In nucleotides, the CDR3 is TGTGCCACCAGCAGAAGAGGCACTAATGAAAAACTGTTTTTT.

The chain has TRBV20-1 and TRBJ1-4; D is unclear. From germline, CDR1 is DFQATT and CDR2 SNEGSKA (reference sequence). This CDR3 contains 11 residues. The V end lost 1 base, the J end lost 10 bases, and 7 bases lay between the germline ends. The CDR3 spells CSARVGGKLFF. The CDR3 DNA reads as TGCAGTGCTAGAGTGGGTGGAAAACTGTTTTTT.

This chain links TRBV4-2 with TRBJ2-2; TRBD2 matches 8 bases. The length of the CDR3 is 16 residues. V trimming: 2 bases; J trimming: 1 base; junction bases outside the gene matches: 3. Looked up from germline, CDR1 is LGHNA and CDR2 is YNFKEQ. CDR3 in DNA: TGTGCCAGCAGCCAACCGGCGGGGGGGAACACCGGGGAGCTGTTTTTT. This encodes CASSQPAGGNTGELFF.